The 4 T cell receptor beta chains presented below share a single source sample, sequenced in a study of cytomegalovirus exposure and HLA in healthy donors. The PCR made use of 60 Vbeta and 13 Jbeta primers. Repertoires were generated with immunoSEQ multiplex PCR, while TCRdb's copy carries only in-frame clones and drops some. The table includes roughly 190,000 clones, roughly 12% detected once. The material sequenced was PBMCs. Source of these receptors: a man over 45 in good health and CMV-seropositive.

This chain connects TRBV4-1 to TRBJ1-2, with D maybe TRBD1 (5 bases). The V and J ends lost 0 bases and 6 bases respectively, with 11 bases between them. This CDR3 region has 14 residues. CDR1 is MGHRA and CDR2 is YSYEKL in the germline V gene. CDR3 loop: CASSQDIGGNGYTF. The CDR3 DNA reads TGCGCCAGCAGCCAAGATATCGGGGGGAATGGCTACACCTTC.

This clone appeared a few times. The chain links TRBV4-2 to TRBJ1-1; TRBD1 matches 7 bases. Trimming took 3 bases from V and 0 from J; bases not matched to a gene: 7. CDR1 LGHNA and CDR2 YNFKEQ come from the germline V gene. This CDR3 spans 16 amino acids. Written as DNA, the CDR3 is TGTGCCAGCAGCCACTACGGGACAGCGATGAACACTGAAGCTTTCTTT. This gives the protein CASSHYGTAMNTEAFF.

The sample holds a few counts of this clone. The chain joins TRBV27 to TRBJ2-3; 8 nucleotides line up with TRBD2. The CDR3 extends over 12 amino acids. Trimming at V came to 5 bases and at J to 10 bases, leaving 5 bases not matched to a gene. Germline CDR1 MNHEY, CDR2 SMNVEV (reference sequence). The CDR3 reads CASSLIAGSQYF. In DNA, the CDR3 is TGTGCCAGCAGTCTCATAGCGGGGTCGCAGTATTTT.

This chain uses TRBV9 with TRBJ2-5; tentative D call: TRBD2 (7 bases). Germline CDR1 and CDR2: SGDLS and YYNGEE. With 2 bases removed from V and 5 bases from J, the gap between germline ends came to 19 bases. The CDR3 runs 16 residues. Written as DNA, the CDR3 is TGTGCCAGCAGCGTGGGTGGGGGGGCCTTGGTTGAGACCCAGTACTTC. Protein: CASSVGGGALVETQYF.